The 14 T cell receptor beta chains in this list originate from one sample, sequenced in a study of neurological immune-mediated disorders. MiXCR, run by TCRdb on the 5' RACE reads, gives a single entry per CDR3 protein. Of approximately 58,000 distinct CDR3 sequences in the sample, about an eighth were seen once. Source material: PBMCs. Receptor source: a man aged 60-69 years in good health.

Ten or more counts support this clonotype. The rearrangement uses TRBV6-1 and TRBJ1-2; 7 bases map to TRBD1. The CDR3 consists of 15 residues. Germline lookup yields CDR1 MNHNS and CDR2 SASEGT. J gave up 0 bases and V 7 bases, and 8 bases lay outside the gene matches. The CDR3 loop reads CASIVGTDTNYGYTF. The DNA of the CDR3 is TGTGCCAGCATCGTAGGGACAGATACTAACTATGGCTACACCTTC.

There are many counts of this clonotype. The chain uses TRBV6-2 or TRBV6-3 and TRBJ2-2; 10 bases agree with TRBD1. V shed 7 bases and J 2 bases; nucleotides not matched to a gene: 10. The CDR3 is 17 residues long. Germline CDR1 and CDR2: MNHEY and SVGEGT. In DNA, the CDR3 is TGTGCCAGCAAGTCCCCAAGGACAGGGGGAAACACCGGGGAGCTGTTTTTT. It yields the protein CASKSPRTGGNTGELFF.

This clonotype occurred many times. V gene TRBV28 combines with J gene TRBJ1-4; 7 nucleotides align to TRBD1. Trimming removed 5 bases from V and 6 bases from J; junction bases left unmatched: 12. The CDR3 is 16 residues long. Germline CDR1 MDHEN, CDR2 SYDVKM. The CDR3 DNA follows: TGTGCCAGCAGTCCGTACAGGGGCGGCGGGGATGAAAAACTGTTTTTT. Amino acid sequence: CASSPYRGGGDEKLFF.

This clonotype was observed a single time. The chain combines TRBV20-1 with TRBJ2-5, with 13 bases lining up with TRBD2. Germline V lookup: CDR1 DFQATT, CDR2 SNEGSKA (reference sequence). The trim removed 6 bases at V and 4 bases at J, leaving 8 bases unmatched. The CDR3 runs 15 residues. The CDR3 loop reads CSAPTSGGARETQYF. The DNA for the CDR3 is TGCAGTGCCCCAACTAGCGGGGGGGCCCGAGAGACCCAGTACTTC.

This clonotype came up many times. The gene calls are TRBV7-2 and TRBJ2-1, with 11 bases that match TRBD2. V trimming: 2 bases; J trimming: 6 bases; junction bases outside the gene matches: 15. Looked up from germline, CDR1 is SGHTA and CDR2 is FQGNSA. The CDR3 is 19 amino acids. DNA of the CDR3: TGTGCCAGCAGCTTAAGCCTAGCGGGGGGCCGACGGAAAAGCAATGAGCAGTTCTTC. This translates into CASSLSLAGGRRKSNEQFF.

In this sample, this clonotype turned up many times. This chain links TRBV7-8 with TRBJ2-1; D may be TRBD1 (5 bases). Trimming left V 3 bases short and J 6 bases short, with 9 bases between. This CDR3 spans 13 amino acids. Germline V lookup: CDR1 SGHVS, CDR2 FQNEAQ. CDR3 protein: CASSLSGSNEQFF. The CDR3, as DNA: TGTGCCAGCAGCTTGTCAGGGTCCAATGAGCAGTTCTTC.

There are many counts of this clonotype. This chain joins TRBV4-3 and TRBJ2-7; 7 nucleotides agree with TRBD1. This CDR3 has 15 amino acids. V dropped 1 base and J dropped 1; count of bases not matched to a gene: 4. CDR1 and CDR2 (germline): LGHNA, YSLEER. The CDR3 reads CASSQAKGASYEQYF. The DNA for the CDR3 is TGCGCCAGCAGCCAAGCTAAGGGGGCTTCCTACGAGCAGTACTTC.

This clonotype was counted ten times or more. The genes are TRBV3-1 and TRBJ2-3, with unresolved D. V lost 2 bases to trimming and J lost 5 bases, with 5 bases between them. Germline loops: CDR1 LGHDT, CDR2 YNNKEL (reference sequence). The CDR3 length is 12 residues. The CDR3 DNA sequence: TGTGCCAGCAGCCAATCCAGAGATACGCAGTATTTT. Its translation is CASSQSRDTQYF.

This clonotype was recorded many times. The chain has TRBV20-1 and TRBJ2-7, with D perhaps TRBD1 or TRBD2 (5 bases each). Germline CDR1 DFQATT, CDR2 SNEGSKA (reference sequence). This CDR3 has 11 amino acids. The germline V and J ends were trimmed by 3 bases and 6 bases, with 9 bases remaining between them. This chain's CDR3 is CSARGDAEQYF. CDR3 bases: TGCAGTGCTAGGGGGGACGCCGAGCAGTACTTC.

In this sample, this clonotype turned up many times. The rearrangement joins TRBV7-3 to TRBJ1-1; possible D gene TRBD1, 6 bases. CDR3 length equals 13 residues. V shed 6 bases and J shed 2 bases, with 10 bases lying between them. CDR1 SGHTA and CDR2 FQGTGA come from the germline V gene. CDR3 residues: CASSPQGNTEAFF. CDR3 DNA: TGTGCCAGCAGTCCACAGGGTAACACTGAAGCTTTCTTT.

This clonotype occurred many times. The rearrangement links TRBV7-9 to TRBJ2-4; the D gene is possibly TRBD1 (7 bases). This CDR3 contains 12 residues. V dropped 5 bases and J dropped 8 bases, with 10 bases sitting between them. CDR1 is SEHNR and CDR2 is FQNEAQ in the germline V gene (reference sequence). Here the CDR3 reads CASSDREDIQYF. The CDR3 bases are TGTGCCAGCAGCGACAGGGAGGACATTCAGTACTTC.

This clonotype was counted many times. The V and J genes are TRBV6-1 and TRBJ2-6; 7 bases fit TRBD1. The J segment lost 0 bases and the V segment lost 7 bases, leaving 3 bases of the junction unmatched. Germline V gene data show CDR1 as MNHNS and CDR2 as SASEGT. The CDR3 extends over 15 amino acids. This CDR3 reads CASTDRVSGANVLTF. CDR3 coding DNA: TGTGCCAGCACCGACAGGGTCTCTGGGGCCAACGTCCTGACTTTC.

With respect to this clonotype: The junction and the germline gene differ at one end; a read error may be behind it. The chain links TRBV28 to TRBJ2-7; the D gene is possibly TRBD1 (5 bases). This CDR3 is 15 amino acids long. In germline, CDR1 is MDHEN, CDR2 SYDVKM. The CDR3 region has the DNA TGTGCCAACAGTTCGTTAGGGGCGAGCTCCTACGAGCAGTACTTC. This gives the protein CANSSLGASSYEQYF.

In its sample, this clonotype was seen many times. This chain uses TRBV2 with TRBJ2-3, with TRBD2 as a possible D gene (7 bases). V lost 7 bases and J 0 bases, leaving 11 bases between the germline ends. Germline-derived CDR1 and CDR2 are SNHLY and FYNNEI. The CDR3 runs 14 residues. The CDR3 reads CASIGGRSTDTQYF. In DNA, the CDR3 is TGTGCCAGCATCGGGGGGCGGAGCACAGATACGCAGTATTTT. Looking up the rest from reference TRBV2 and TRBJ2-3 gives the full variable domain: EPEVTQTPSHQVTQMGQEVILRCVPISNHLYFYWYRQILGQKVEFLVSFYNNEISEKSEIFDDQFSVERPDGSNFTLKIRSTKLEDSAMYFCASIGGRSTDTQYFGPGTRLTVL.